One sample yielded the 19 T cell receptor beta chains listed below, sequenced in a study of blood T cell repertoires in COVID-19. The table came from immunoSEQ multiplex PCR; TCRdb's copy has only in-frame clones and leaves some out. Of a few hundred thousand clones in the sample, about four fifths were seen once. Sequencing used PBMCs or T cells enriched from blood (not recorded which). These receptors all come from a man in his fifties who had recovered from COVID-19.

The genes are TRBV10-1 and TRBJ2-1, with TRBD1 as a possible D gene (6 bases). Looked up from germline, CDR1 is WNHNN and CDR2 is SYGVQD (reference sequence). There are 14 residues in the CDR3. The V end lost 6 bases, the J end lost 0 bases, and 9 bases lay between the germline ends. The CDR3 sequence: CASSSTGSYNEQFF. In DNA form, the CDR3 reads TGCGCCAGCAGCTCGACAGGCTCCTACAATGAGCAGTTCTTC.

This chain connects TRBV28 to TRBJ2-3; maybe TRBD1 (5 bases). CDR1 and CDR2 from the germline V gene are MDHEN and SYDVKM. Trimming removed 7 bases at V and 6 bases at J, with 8 bases between. This CDR3 contains 11 residues. The DNA of the CDR3 is TGTGCCAGCACCTCAGGGGATACGCAGTATTTT. Protein product: CASTSGDTQYF.

This chain connects TRBV4-1 to TRBJ1-3; D remains ambiguous. The V gene lost 1 base and the J gene lost 0 bases, with 10 bases spanning the gap. CDR3 size: 16 residues. The V gene's germline CDR1 is MGHRA and CDR2 YSYEKL. The CDR3 here is CASSQGQANSGNTIYF. The CDR3 DNA follows: TGCGCCAGCAGCCAAGGCCAGGCCAACTCTGGAAACACCATATATTTT.

This clone was found once. The rearrangement uses TRBV19 and TRBJ1-3; TRBD1 aligns across 7 bases. The germline V gene encodes CDR1 LNHDA and CDR2 SQIVND (reference sequence). The CDR3 loop spans 13 amino acids. Losses at the gene ends were 11 bases for V and 7 bases for J; bases not matched to a gene: 11. The chain's CDR3 is CAATGDLWNTIYF. The CDR3 DNA sequence: TGTGCCGCTACAGGGGACTTATGGAACACCATATATTTT.

This clone appeared once. The CDR3 coding sequence is TGTGCCAGCAGCGTAGAACAGGACGCACCCAGCTCCTATAATTCACCCCTCCACTTT. Translating it yields CASSVEQDAPSSYNSPLHF. This sequence joins TRBV9 and TRBJ1-6; possibly TRBD1 for D (5 bases). The ends were cut back, 0 bases at V and 0 bases at J, with 16 bases in the middle. Germline loops: CDR1 SGDLS, CDR2 YYNGEE. The CDR3 length is 19 residues.

This clone was seen only a few times. The chain recombines TRBV6-5 with TRBJ1-5; D uncertain. The V gene lost 6 bases and the J gene lost 6 bases, with 12 bases spanning the gap. Germline CDR1 and CDR2: MNHEY and SVGAGI. The CDR3 contains 13 residues. CDR3 bases: TGTGCCAGCAGGGGCCTCACCGGTCAGCCCCAGCATTTT. As protein: CASRGLTGQPQHF.

The chain uses TRBV18 and TRBJ1-5; D is unclear. The CDR3 contains 16 residues. The germline V and J ends were trimmed by 1 base and 0 bases, with 10 bases remaining between them. Germline values: CDR1 KGHSH, CDR2 LQKENI. The CDR3 DNA follows: TGTGCCAGCTCACCACGGGAGTCAGTTAGCAATCAGCCCCAGCATTTT. Protein: CASSPRESVSNQPQHF.

V is TRBV5-1 and J is TRBJ2-3; D gene unclear. This CDR3 is built from 13 residues. Trimming removed 5 bases at V and 0 bases at J, with 7 bases between. CDR1 is SGHRS, CDR2 YFSETQ, per germline. As DNA, the CDR3 is TGCGCCAGCAGTTCCCCTAGCACAGATACGCAGTATTTT. It is translated as CASSSPSTDTQYF. Combining the CDR3 with reference TRBV5-1 and TRBJ2-3 gives the whole variable domain KAGVTQTPRYLIKTRGQQVTLSCSPISGHRSVSWYQQTPGQGLQFLFEYFSETQRNKGNFPGRFSGRQFSNSRSEMNVSTLELGDSALYLCASSSPSTDTQYFGPGTRLTVL.

The chain recombines TRBV29-1 with TRBJ1-4; 8 bases map to TRBD1. This CDR3 contains 13 residues. V was clipped by 6 bases and J by 10 bases; unmatched bases: 10. Germline loops: CDR1 SQVTM, CDR2 ANQGSEA. In DNA, the CDR3 is TGCAGCGTAAAGGGACAGGAAGTAGGAAAACTGTTTTTT. Encoded protein: CSVKGQEVGKLFF.

Turning to this clone: In the same sample, other DNA sequences code for this CDR3. V and J are TRBV5-4 and TRBJ2-7, with 9 bases aligning to TRBD2. This CDR3 comprises 17 residues. V lost 4 bases to trimming and J lost 6 bases; unmatched junction nucleotides: 17. Germline V CDR1 and CDR2: SGHNT, YYREEE (reference sequence). Here the CDR3 DNA reads TGTGCCAGCAGCCCGAAAGCGGGGGGCCTGGGGGGCCTCGAGCAGTACTTC. It is translated as CASSPKAGGLGGLEQYF.

The V gene is TRBV2, the J gene TRBJ1-2; no clear D. Germline V CDR1 and CDR2: SNHLY, FYNNEI. V lost 1 base to trimming and J lost 14 bases, with 17 bases between them. The length of the CDR3 is 13 residues. This CDR3 reads CASSEEVSLRGTF. In DNA form, the CDR3 reads TGTGCCAGCAGTGAAGAGGTCTCTTTGAGAGGAACCTTC.

This chain uses TRBV6-5 with TRBJ2-7; TRBD2 matches at 11 bases. The V gene end was trimmed by 6 bases and the J gene end by 5 bases; junction bases not matched to a gene: 9. Germline CDR1 MNHEY, CDR2 SVGAGI. CDR3 length: 15 amino acids. CDR3 sequence reads: CASRDTSGRPNEQYF. The CDR3 DNA reads as TGTGCCAGCAGGGATACTAGCGGGAGACCTAACGAGCAGTACTTC.

This chain links TRBV28 with TRBJ2-1, with 15 nucleotides matching TRBD2. CDR3 size: 21 residues. J gave up 0 bases and V 4 bases, and 13 bases lay outside the gene matches. Germline values: CDR1 MDHEN, CDR2 SYDVKM. CDR3 sequence: CASSSPPGLAGGGTSYNEQFF. CDR3 DNA: TGTGCCAGCAGTTCACCACCGGGACTAGCGGGAGGAGGAACCTCCTACAATGAGCAGTTCTTC.

The CDR3, as DNA: TGTGCCAGCAGCCAACCTCCGGGACAGGGGGCGCCTGGCTACACCTTC. Its translation is CASSQPPGQGAPGYTF. The chain uses TRBV3-1 (or the pseudogene TRBV3-2) and TRBJ1-2; 12 bases line up with TRBD1. This CDR3 region has 16 residues. V dropped 2 bases and J dropped 7; count of bases not matched to a gene: 8. Germline CDR1 and CDR2: LGHDT and YNNKEL (reference sequence).

The genes are TRBV9 and TRBJ2-2, with a tentative D call TRBD2 (6 bases). CDR3 length: 15 residues. Germline V lookup: CDR1 SGDLS, CDR2 YYNGEE. Deletions cut 4 bases from V and 3 bases from J, with 13 bases between. The CDR3 DNA reads as TGTGCCAGCAGCCTTTCGGAGGGTTACACCGGGGAGCTGTTTTTT. Translated: CASSLSEGYTGELFF. The full variable domain, completed using reference TRBV9 and TRBJ2-2, is DSGVTQTPKHLITATGQRVTLRCSPRSGDLSVYWYQQSLDQGLQFLIQYYNGEERAKGNILERFSAQQFPDLHSELNLSSLELGDSALYFCASSLSEGYTGELFFGEGSRLTVL.

The chain recombines TRBV19 with TRBJ2-7; 7 nucleotides match TRBD1. The V gene end was trimmed by 5 bases and the J gene end by 0 bases; junction bases not matched to a gene: 4. Germline-derived CDR1 and CDR2 are LNHDA and SQIVND (reference sequence). This CDR3 region has 14 residues. Written as DNA, the CDR3 is TGTGCCAGTAGTGACCGACAGGGCTCCTACGAGCAGTACTTC. Its translation is CASSDRQGSYEQYF.

The rearrangement links TRBV9 to TRBJ1-1; no clear D gene. Germline assignment: CDR1 SGDLS and CDR2 YYNGEE. The CDR3 length is 15 residues. Trimming stripped 0 bases from V and 3 bases from J, with 12 bases between. Here the CDR3 reads CASSVDPLRDTEAFF. The CDR3 coding sequence is TGTGCCAGCAGCGTAGATCCCCTTCGGGACACTGAAGCTTTCTTT.

This chain joins TRBV30 and TRBJ1-1, with TRBD1 matching over 7 bases. V shed 0 bases and J 10 bases; nucleotides not matched to a gene: 8. Germline loops: CDR1 GTSNPN, CDR2 SVGIG (reference sequence). This CDR3 contains 13 residues. DNA of the CDR3: TGTGCCTGGAGTGTAGGCCTGGCAGGGGGAGCTTTCTTT. Translated: CAWSVGLAGGAFF.

The chain recombines TRBV6-5 with TRBJ1-5; tentative D call: TRBD1 (5 bases). This CDR3 has 14 residues. The V end lost 6 bases, the J end lost 6 bases, and 15 bases lay between the germline ends. From germline, CDR1 is MNHEY and CDR2 SVGAGI. CDR3 sequence (DNA): TGTGCCAGCAGCTTGTCTGGGGGAGGTCAGCCCCAGCATTTT. Protein: CASSLSGGGQPQHF.